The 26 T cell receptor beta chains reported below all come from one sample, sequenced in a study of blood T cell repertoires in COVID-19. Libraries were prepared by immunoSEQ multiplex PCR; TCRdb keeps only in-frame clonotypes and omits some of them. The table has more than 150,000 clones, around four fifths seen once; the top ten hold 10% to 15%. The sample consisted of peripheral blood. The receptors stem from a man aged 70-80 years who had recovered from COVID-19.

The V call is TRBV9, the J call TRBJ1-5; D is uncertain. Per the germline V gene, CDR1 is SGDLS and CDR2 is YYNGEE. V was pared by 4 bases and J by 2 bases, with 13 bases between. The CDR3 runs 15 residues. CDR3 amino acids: CASSPSVSGNQPQHF. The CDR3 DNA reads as TGTGCCAGCAGCCCGTCGGTTTCTGGCAATCAGCCCCAGCATTTT.

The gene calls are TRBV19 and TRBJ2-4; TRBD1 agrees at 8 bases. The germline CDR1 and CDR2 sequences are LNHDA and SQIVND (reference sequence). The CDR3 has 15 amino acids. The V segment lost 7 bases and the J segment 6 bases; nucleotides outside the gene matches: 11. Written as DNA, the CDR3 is TGTGCCAGTAACCCCACGACAGGGGTGGTAAACATTCAGTACTTC. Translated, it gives CASNPTTGVVNIQYF. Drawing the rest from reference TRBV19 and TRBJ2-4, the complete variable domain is DGGITQSPKYLFRKEGQNVTLSCEQNLNHDAMYWYRQDPGQGLRLIYYSQIVNDFQKGDIAEGYSVSREKKESFPLTVTSAQKNPTAFYLCASNPTTGVVNIQYFGAGTRLSVL.

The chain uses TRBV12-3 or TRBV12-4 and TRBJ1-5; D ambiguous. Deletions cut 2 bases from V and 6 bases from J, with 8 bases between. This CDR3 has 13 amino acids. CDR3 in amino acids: CASSLTDTQPQHF. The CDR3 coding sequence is TGTGCCAGCAGTTTAACAGACACTCAGCCCCAGCATTTT.

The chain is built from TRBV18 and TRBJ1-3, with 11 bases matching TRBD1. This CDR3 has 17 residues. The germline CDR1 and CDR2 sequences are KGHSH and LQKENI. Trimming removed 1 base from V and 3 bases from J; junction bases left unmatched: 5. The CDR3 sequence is CASSPRGTGGLGNTIYF. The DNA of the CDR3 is TGTGCCAGCTCACCACGCGGGACAGGGGGACTTGGAAACACCATATATTTT.

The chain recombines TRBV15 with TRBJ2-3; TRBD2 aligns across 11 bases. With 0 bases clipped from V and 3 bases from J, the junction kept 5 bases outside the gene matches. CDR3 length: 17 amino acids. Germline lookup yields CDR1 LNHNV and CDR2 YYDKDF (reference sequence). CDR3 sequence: CATSRDARLAGTDTQYF. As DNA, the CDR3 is TGTGCCACCAGCAGAGATGCTCGACTAGCGGGAACAGATACGCAGTATTTT.

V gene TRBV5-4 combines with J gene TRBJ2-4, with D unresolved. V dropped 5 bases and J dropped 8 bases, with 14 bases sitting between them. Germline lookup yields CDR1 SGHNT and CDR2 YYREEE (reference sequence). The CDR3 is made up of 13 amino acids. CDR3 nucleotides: TGTGCCAGCAGTCCCGTGGCCCAAGACATTCAGTACTTC. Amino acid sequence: CASSPVAQDIQYF.

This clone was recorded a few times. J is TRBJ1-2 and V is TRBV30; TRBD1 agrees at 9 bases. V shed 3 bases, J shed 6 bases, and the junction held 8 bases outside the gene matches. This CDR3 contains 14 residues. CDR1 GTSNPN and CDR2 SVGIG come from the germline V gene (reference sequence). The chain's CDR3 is CAWSGKQGADGYTF. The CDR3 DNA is TGTGCCTGGAGCGGAAAACAGGGGGCTGATGGCTACACCTTC.

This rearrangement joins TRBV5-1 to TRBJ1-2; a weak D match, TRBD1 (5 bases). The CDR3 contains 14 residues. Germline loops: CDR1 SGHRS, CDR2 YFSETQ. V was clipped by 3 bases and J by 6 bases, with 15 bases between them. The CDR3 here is CASSSPSDNHGYTF. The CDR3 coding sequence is TGCGCCAGCAGCTCTCCCTCGGACAATCATGGCTACACCTTC.

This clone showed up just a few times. CDR3 amino acids: CATTGTGHTEAFF. CDR3 nucleotide sequence: TGTGCCACCACCGGGACAGGGCACACTGAAGCTTTCTTT. J is TRBJ1-1 and V is TRBV2; 9 bases are a match to TRBD1. After removal of 10 bases from V and 3 bases from J, the junction contained 6 bases not matched to a gene. Germline values: CDR1 SNHLY, CDR2 FYNNEI. CDR3 length: 13 residues.

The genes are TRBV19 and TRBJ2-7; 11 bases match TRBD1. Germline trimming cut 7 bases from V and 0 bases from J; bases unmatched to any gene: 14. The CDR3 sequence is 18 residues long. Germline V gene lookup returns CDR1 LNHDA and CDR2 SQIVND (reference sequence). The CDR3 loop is CASNKVRTGGLSSYEQYF. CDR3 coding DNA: TGTGCCAGTAATAAGGTAAGGACAGGGGGCTTGAGCTCCTACGAGCAGTACTTC.

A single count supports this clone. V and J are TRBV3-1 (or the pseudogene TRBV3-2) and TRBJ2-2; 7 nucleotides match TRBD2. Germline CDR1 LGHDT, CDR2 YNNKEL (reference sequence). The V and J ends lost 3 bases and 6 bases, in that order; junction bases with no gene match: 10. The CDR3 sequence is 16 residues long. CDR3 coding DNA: TGTGCCAGCAGCCAGTCTTTAGCGGGTTCAGCCGGGGAGCTGTTTTTT. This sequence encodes CASSQSLAGSAGELFF.

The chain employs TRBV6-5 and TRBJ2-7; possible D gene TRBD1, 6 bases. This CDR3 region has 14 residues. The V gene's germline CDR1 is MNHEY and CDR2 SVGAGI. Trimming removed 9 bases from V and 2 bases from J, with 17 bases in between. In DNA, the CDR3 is TGTGCCAGTAAGGGCAGGGGAGTCACCTACGAGCAGTACTTC. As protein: CASKGRGVTYEQYF.

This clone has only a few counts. Written as DNA, the CDR3 is TGTGCCAGCAGCCCCGGGACTAGCGGGAGTAATGAGCAGTTCTTC. As protein: CASSPGTSGSNEQFF. The chain couples TRBV6-2 or TRBV6-3 to TRBJ2-1; 14 nucleotides match TRBD2. This CDR3 has 15 residues. With V trimmed by 6 bases and J by 7 bases, 5 bases remained unmatched. Looked up from germline, CDR1 is MNHEY and CDR2 is SVGEGT.

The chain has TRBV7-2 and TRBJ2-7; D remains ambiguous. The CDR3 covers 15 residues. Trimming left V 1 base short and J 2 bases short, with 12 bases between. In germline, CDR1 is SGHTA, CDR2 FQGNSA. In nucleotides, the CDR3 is TGTGCCAGCAGCTTAGTTCCGGCAGAGGCCTACGAGCAGTACTTC. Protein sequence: CASSLVPAEAYEQYF.

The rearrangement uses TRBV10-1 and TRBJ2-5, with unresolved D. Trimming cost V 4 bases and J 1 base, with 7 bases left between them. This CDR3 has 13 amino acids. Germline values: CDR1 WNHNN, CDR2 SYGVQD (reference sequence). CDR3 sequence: CASSGGFQETQYF. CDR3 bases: TGCGCCAGCAGTGGAGGTTTCCAAGAGACCCAGTACTTC.

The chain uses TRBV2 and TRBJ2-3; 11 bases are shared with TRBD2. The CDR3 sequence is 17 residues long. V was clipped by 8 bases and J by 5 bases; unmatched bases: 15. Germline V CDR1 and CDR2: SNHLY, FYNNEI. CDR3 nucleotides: TGTGCCAGCCTCCCCCGGGGAATAGCGGGAGGGGAAGATACGCAGTATTTT. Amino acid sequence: CASLPRGIAGGEDTQYF.

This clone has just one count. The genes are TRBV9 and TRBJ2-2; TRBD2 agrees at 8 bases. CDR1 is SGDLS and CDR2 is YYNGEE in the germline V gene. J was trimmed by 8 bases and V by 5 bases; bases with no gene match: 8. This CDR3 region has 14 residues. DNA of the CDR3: TGTGCCAGCAGTCATTCTCGGGAGGGAGGGGAGCTGTTTTTT. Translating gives CASSHSREGGELFF.

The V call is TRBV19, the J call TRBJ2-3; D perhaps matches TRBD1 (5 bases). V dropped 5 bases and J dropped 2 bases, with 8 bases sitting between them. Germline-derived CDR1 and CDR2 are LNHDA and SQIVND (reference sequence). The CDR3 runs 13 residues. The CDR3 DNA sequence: TGTGCCAGTAGTGGGGCATACACAGATACGCAGTATTTT. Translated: CASSGAYTDTQYF.

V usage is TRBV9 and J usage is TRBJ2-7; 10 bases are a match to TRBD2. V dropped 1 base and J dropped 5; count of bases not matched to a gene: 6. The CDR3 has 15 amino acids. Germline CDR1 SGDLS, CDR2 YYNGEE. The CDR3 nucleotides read TGTGCCAGCAGCGTAATGGCTAGCGGGAGAAACGAGCAGTACTTC. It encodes CASSVMASGRNEQYF.

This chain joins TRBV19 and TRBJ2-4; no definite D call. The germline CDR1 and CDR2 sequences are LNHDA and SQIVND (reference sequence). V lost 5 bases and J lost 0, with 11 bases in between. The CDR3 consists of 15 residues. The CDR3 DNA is TGTGCCAGTAGTTCAGCGAGACTAGCCAAAAACATTCAGTACTTC. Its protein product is CASSSARLAKNIQYF.

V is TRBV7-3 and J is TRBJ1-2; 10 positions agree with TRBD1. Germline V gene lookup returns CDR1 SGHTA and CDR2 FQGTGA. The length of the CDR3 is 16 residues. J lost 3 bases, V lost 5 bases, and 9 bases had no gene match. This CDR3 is CASSPTGGERYYGYTF. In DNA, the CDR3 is TGTGCCAGCAGCCCGACAGGGGGCGAACGATACTATGGCTACACCTTC.

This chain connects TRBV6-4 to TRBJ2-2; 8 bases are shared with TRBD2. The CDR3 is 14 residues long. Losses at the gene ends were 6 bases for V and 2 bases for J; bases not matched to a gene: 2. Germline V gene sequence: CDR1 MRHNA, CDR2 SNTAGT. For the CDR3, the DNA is TGTGCCAGCAGAGGACTAGCCAACACCGGGGAGCTGTTTTTT. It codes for CASRGLANTGELFF.

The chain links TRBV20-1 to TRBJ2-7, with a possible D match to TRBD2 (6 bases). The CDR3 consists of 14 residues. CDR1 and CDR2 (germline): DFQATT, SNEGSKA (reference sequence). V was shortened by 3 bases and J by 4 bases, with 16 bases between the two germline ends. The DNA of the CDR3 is TGCAGTGCTAGTAGTTCTAGCGCCCCGTACGAGCAGTACTTC. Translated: CSASSSSAPYEQYF.

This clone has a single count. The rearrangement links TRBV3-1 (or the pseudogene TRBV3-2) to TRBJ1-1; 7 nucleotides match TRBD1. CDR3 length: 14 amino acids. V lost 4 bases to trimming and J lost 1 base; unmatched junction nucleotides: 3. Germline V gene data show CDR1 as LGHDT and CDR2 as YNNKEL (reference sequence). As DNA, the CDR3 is TGTGCCAGCAGCCCGGGACAGCCGAACACTGAAGCTTTCTTT. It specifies CASSPGQPNTEAFF.

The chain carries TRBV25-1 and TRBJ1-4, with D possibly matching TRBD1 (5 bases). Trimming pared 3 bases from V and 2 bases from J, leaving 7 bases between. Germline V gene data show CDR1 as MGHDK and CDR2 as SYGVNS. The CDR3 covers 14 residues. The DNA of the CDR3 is TGTGCCAGCAGTGAGTCAGGGACTAATGAAAAACTGTTTTTT. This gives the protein CASSESGTNEKLFF.

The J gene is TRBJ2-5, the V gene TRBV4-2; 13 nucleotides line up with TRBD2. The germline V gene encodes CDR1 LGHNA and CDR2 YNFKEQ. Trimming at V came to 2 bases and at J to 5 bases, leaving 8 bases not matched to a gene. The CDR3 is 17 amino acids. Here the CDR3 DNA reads TGTGCCAGCAGCCAACCATCTGGGACTAGCGGGAAGGAGACCCAGTACTTC. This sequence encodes CASSQPSGTSGKETQYF.